This T cell receptor (beta chain) was obtained from a study of shared clonotypes between healthy human individuals. Whole-study context: Donors, aged 18 to 49, were a couple of women and three men.

Some clones are missing from TCRdb's copy, which holds only in-frame ones; the method was immunoSEQ multiplex PCR. Of over 2,000,000 clones in the sample, around 93% are singletons; the top ten hold around 1.7%. The CDR3 spans 16 residues. CDR1 and CDR2 (germline): MNHEY, SMNVEV (reference sequence). The J segment lost 5 bases and the V segment lost 5 bases, leaving 9 bases of the junction unmatched. Terminally differentiated effector memory CD45RA+ cells were left out of the naive CD8 fraction, which was CD45RO-negative and positively selected for CCR7. The sequence was collected from a man between 18 and 35 years old in good health. Some clones in this sample may be carry-over from other donors' samples. The sequenced material came from naive CD8+ T cells from PBMCs. This chain connects TRBV27 to TRBJ2-5, with 12 bases identical to TRBD2. DNA for the CDR3: TGTGCCAGCAGTACAGTCGGGACTAGCGGGCCCGAGACCCAGTACTTC. Translating gives CASSTVGTSGPETQYF.